A selection of T cell receptor beta chains follows, all from one sample in a study of Ad26.COV2.S vaccination and SARS-CoV-2 variants. Profiled with immunoSEQ multiplex PCR; TCRdb holds only in-frame clones, not every one. The sample contains 380,000 or so clones, about four fifths of which appear only once. Material: peripheral blood, obtained in a trial of Ad26.COV2.S vaccine versus placebo. Receptors were obtained from a person aged 18-60 years who received the Ad26.COV2.S COVID-19 vaccine or a placebo. Both conserved end residues are part of each CDR3. The D gene is left open where the match is weak.

TRBJ2-3,TRBD1,TRBV6-5,CASSMTGGTDTQYF,TGTGCCAGCAGTATGACAGGGGGCACAGATACGCAGTATTTT
TRBJ1-5,NA,TRBV29-1,CSVEAPDEPQHF,TGCAGCGTGGAAGCTCCCGATGAGCCCCAGCATTTT
TRBJ2-5,NA,TRBV5-8,CASSLGRETQYF,TGTGCCAGCAGCCTAGGTCGGGAGACCCAGTACTTC
TRBJ2-1,TRBD2,TRBV5-1,CASSFGGASEQFF,TGCGCCAGCAGCTTCGGGGGGGCAAGTGAGCAGTTCTTC
TRBJ1-1,TRBD1,TRBV3-1/TRBV3-2,CASSHTGTGGTEAFF,TGTGCCAGCAGCCACACCGGGACAGGGGGCACTGAAGCTTTCTTT
TRBJ1-4,NA,TRBV5-6,CASSRGSGGYEKLFF,TGTGCCAGCAGCCGAGGATCCGGGGGCTATGAAAAACTGTTTTTT
TRBJ2-1,NA,TRBV9,CASSPRGGSSYNEQFF,TGTGCCAGCAGCCCTAGGGGGGGGAGCTCCTACAATGAGCAGTTCTTC
TRBJ2-2,TRBD2,TRBV18,CASSPGLVRTGELFF,TGTGCCAGCTCACCTGGACTAGTTCGCACCGGGGAGCTGTTTTTT
TRBJ1-1,TRBD1,TRBV2,CASSIPGQGVPNTEAFF,TGTGCCAGCAGTATACCGGGACAGGGCGTCCCGAACACTGAAGCTTTCTTT
TRBJ1-1,TRBD1,TRBV5-6,CASSFLNRGNTEAFF,TGTGCCAGCAGCTTTCTTAACAGGGGGAACACTGAAGCTTTCTTT